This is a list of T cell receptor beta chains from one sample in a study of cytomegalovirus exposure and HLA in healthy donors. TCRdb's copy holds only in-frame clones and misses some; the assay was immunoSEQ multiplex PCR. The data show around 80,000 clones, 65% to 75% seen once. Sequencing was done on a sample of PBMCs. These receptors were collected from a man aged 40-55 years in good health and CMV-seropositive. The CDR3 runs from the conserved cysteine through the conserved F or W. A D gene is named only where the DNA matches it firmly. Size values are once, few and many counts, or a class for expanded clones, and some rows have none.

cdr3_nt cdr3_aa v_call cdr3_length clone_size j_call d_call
TGTGCCAGCAGCGGTAGACTAGCGGGAGTCCTCGATGAGCAGTTCTTC CASSGRLAGVLDEQFF TRBV7-9 16 NA TRBJ2-1 TRBD2
TGTGCCAGCAGTACCGGCTCTACGGAGGGTACGCAGTATTTT CASSTGSTEGTQYF TRBV7-9 14 NA TRBJ2-3 NA
TGTGCCAGCAGCAACCGACTAGCGGGAGGGGTGGCCAAAAACATTCAGTACTTC CASSNRLAGGVAKNIQYF TRBV7-2 18 NA TRBJ2-4 TRBD2
TGTGCCAGTAGTATAACAGGGGCGGGTGGAAATACGCAGTATTTT CASSITGAGGNTQYF TRBV19 15 NA TRBJ2-3 TRBD1
TGTGCCAGCAGCTCGATAACCTCTACTAACACTGAAGCTTTCTTT CASSSITSTNTEAFF TRBV5-4 15 NA TRBJ1-1 NA
TGCGCCAGCAGCCAAGCGGGCACAGATACGCAGTATTTT CASSQAGTDTQYF TRBV4-3 13 NA TRBJ2-3 NA
TGTGCCAGTAGTATAGGAAATGGGGCGACTGAAGCTTTCTTT CASSIGNGATEAFF TRBV19 14 few TRBJ1-1 NA
TGTGCCAGCAGCCGGACAGGGAAGGATGAAAAACTGTTTTTT CASSRTGKDEKLFF TRBV28 14 NA TRBJ1-4 TRBD1
TGTGCCAGCAGCAAAGAAAGAACGGACCTCGGGGTCTTT CASSKERTDLGVF TRBV21-1 13 few TRBJ1-1 NA
TGCGCCAGCAGTGAGTCGAATCGGGAATACGAGCAGTACTTC CASSESNREYEQYF TRBV10-1 14 once TRBJ2-7 NA
TGTGCCAGCAGCCCCCCATCCGAGCAGGGTGGCTACACCTTC CASSPPSEQGGYTF TRBV7-9 14 NA TRBJ1-2 NA
TGTGCCAGCAGTCCCCTCCGACAGGGCCCCCGCTATGGCTACACCTTC CASSPLRQGPRYGYTF TRBV27 16 few TRBJ1-2 TRBD1
TGTGCCAGCAGCTCAGGGACAGGGAATTGGGATACGCAGTATTTT CASSSGTGNWDTQYF TRBV7-6 15 NA TRBJ2-3 TRBD1
TGTGCCAGCAGCCGCGGGACGTTAAATCAGCCCCAGCATTTT CASSRGTLNQPQHF TRBV21-1 14 NA TRBJ1-5 NA
TGTGCCAGCAGCTTGACAGGGGACGAGCAGTACTTC CASSLTGDEQYF TRBV7-9 12 NA TRBJ2-7 TRBD1
TGTGCCAGCAGCGGCGGACTAGCGGGTCGCTCCTACGAGCAGTACTTC CASSGGLAGRSYEQYF TRBV9 16 NA TRBJ2-7 TRBD2
TGCGCCAGCAGTGAGGGGACAGGGCCCCATCAGCCCCAGCATTTT CASSEGTGPHQPQHF TRBV10-1 15 few TRBJ1-5 TRBD1
TGTGCCAGCAGCCCCCGGGGGGGCACTGGCACAGATACGCAGTATTTT CASSPRGGTGTDTQYF TRBV9 16 NA TRBJ2-3 TRBD2
TGTGCCAGCGCGTTGGTAGCGGGGGGAGGGGAGCTGTTTTTT CASALVAGGGELFF TRBV25-1 14 NA TRBJ2-2 TRBD2
TGCGCCAGCAGTGAGTCGAGATTAATCAACACCGGGGAGCTGTTTTTT CASSESRLINTGELFF TRBV10-1 16 NA TRBJ2-2 NA
TGTGCCAGCAGTCCCATCGGAATAGGGGGCTATCGAGCTTTCTTT CASSPIGIGGYRAFF TRBV28 15 NA TRBJ1-1 TRBD1
TGTGCCAGCAGCCAAGAGAGGGACTACTACAATGAGCAGTTCTTC CASSQERDYYNEQFF TRBV14 15 NA TRBJ2-1 TRBD2
TGTGCCAGCAGCGTAGATAACTACGGCTACACCTTC CASSVDNYGYTF TRBV9 12 NA TRBJ1-2 NA
TGTGCTAGTGGCACAGGGGACCAAGAGACCCAGTACTTC CASGTGDQETQYF TRBV12-5 13 few TRBJ2-5 TRBD1